The 27 T cell receptor beta chains given below trace back to one sample, sequenced in a study of response to subunit inactivated influenza vaccine. TCRdb re-analysed the RT-PCR reads in MiXCR, keeping a single row per CDR3 protein. Of about 190,000 distinct CDR3 sequences in the sample, approximately 15% were seen once. The source was CD8+ T cells sorted from PBMCs, collected approximately 5 days after vaccination. These receptors were taken from a man in his fifties or sixties who received an inactivated influenza vaccine.

This clonotype was seen at least ten times. The chain carries TRBV7-9 and TRBJ2-2; tentatively, D is TRBD2 (5 bases). Looked up from germline, CDR1 is SEHNR and CDR2 is FQNEAQ (reference sequence). The length of the CDR3 is 15 residues. V shed 3 bases and J shed 2 bases, with 10 bases lying between them. The CDR3 is CASSFWTFNTGELFF. The DNA of the CDR3 is TGTGCCAGCAGCTTTTGGACTTTTAACACCGGGGAGCTGTTTTTT.

Comments on this clonotype: This may stem from a read error, because a much larger clone lies one nucleotide away. The chain uses TRBV7-8 and TRBJ2-1; TRBD2 aligns across 8 bases. CDR1 is SGHVS and CDR2 is FQNEAQ in the germline V gene. This CDR3 is built from 15 residues. CDR3 nucleotides: TGTGTCAGCAGCAGTAGCGGGATCTCCTACAATGAGCAGTTCTTC. Residues: CVSSSSGISYNEQFF.

The chain recombines TRBV27 with TRBJ2-1; D ambiguous. V shed 0 bases and J shed 2 bases, with 14 bases lying between them. The germline V gene has CDR1 MNHEY and CDR2 SMNVEV (reference sequence). The CDR3 contains 17 residues. CDR3 nucleotide sequence: TGTGCCAGCAGTTTATCGATGGCGGCGATCCCCTACAATGAGCAGTTCTTC. This sequence encodes CASSLSMAAIPYNEQFF.

The rearrangement joins TRBV10-3 to TRBJ1-6; weak D call: TRBD1 (5 bases). Trimming shortened V by 3 bases and J by 0 bases, and 9 bases separated the two germline ends. The germline gives CDR1 ENHRY, CDR2 SYGVKD. CDR3 size: 16 residues. The CDR3 DNA follows: TGTGCCATCAGTGAATACGACAGCTCCTATAATTCACCCCTCCACTTT. Its translation: CAISEYDSSYNSPLHF.

There are a few counts of this clonotype. J is TRBJ2-1 and V is TRBV30, with D possibly matching TRBD1 (5 bases). Trimming took 0 bases from V and 14 from J, leaving 14 bases between them. Germline V gene sequence: CDR1 GTSNPN, CDR2 SVGIG (reference sequence). The CDR3 is made up of 12 amino acids. The CDR3, as DNA: TGTGCCTGGAGTGTACTGGACCTAGGGGAGTTCTTC. It encodes CAWSVLDLGEFF. Complete variable domain (other parts from reference TRBV30 and TRBJ2-1): SQTIHQWPATLVQPVGSPLSLECTVEGTSNPNLYWYRQAAGRGLQLLFYSVGIGQISSEVPQNLSASRPQDRQFILSSKKLLLSDSGFYLCAWSVLDLGEFFGPGTRLTVL.

The table lists this clonotype with a few counts. J is TRBJ1-1 and V is TRBV20-1, with D unclear. CDR1 is DFQATT, CDR2 SNEGSKA, per germline (reference sequence). The CDR3 consists of 14 residues. V was pared by 0 bases and J by 3 bases, with 11 bases between. CDR3 in DNA: TGCAGTGCTAGAGATGGAGACGTGCACACTGAAGCTTTCTTT. It yields the protein CSARDGDVHTEAFF.

The rearrangement joins TRBV4-1 to TRBJ2-1; 9 nucleotides match TRBD2. Trimming at V came to 4 bases and at J to 9 bases, leaving 10 bases not matched to a gene. The CDR3 loop spans 15 amino acids. Germline V gene data show CDR1 as MGHRA and CDR2 as YSYEKL. The CDR3 nucleotides read TGCGCCAGCAGCCCCCGAGCGGGAGGCCGTGGTGAGCAGTTCTTC. As protein: CASSPRAGGRGEQFF.

This clonotype was picked up a small number of times. This rearrangement joins TRBV20-1 to TRBJ1-1; no reliable D call. CDR3 length equals 13 residues. The V gene's germline CDR1 is DFQATT and CDR2 SNEGSKA (reference sequence). The germline V and J ends were trimmed by 6 bases and 0 bases, with 11 bases remaining between them. The CDR3 DNA follows: TGCAGTGCCCGTCTGCCTATGAACACTGAAGCTTTCTTT. The encoded protein is CSARLPMNTEAFF.

This sequence joins TRBV5-1 and TRBJ2-5; D is unclear. Trimming removed 1 base from V and 0 bases from J, with 10 bases in between. The CDR3 extends over 15 amino acids. From germline, CDR1 is SGHRS and CDR2 YFSETQ. The chain's CDR3 is CASSLSSKHQETQYF. CDR3 DNA sequence: TGCGCCAGCAGCTTGTCCAGCAAACACCAAGAGACCCAGTACTTC.

This clonotype was observed once. V is TRBV30 and J is TRBJ2-2; D remains ambiguous. CDR3 length equals 13 residues. CDR1 GTSNPN and CDR2 SVGIG come from the germline V gene (reference sequence). The V gene lost 1 base and the J gene lost 6 bases, with 9 bases spanning the gap. The CDR3 region is CAWSGSLAGELFF. The CDR3 nucleotides are TGTGCCTGGAGTGGGAGCTTGGCCGGGGAGCTGTTTTTT. Based on the CDR3 plus reference TRBV30 and TRBJ2-2, the full variable domain is SQTIHQWPATLVQPVGSPLSLECTVEGTSNPNLYWYRQAAGRGLQLLFYSVGIGQISSEVPQNLSASRPQDRQFILSSKKLLLSDSGFYLCAWSGSLAGELFFGEGSRLTVL.

The chain carries TRBV7-2 and TRBJ2-7; D is perhaps TRBD2 (6 bases). Deletions cut 3 bases from V and 2 bases from J, with 11 bases between. CDR1 is SGHTA and CDR2 is FQGNSA in the germline V gene. The length of the CDR3 is 14 residues. The CDR3 sequence is CASSFGGPAYEQYF. The CDR3 nucleotides are TGTGCCAGCAGCTTCGGGGGTCCTGCCTACGAGCAGTACTTC. The full variable domain, with the rest looked up from reference TRBV7-2 and TRBJ2-7, is GAGVSQSPSNKVTEKGKDVELRCDPISGHTALYWYRQSLGQGLEFLIYFQGNSAPDKSGLPSDRFSAERTGGSVSTLTIQRTQQEDSAVYLCASSFGGPAYEQYFGPGTRLTVT.

This clonotype was seen many times. This chain joins TRBV12-3 or TRBV12-4 and TRBJ2-1, with TRBD2 matching 8 bases. V dropped 3 bases and J dropped 12; count of bases not matched to a gene: 7. The CDR3 is 13 residues long. The DNA for the CDR3 is TGTGCCAGCAGTTTCGAAGGTAGCGGGGTGCAGTTCTTC. Protein product: CASSFEGSGVQFF.

In this sample, this clonotype turned up a few times. The chain couples TRBV12-3 or TRBV12-4 to TRBJ2-2, with 11 bases lining up with TRBD2. The CDR3 sequence is 14 residues long. The junction had 0 bases not matched to a gene; V was cut back by 4 bases and J by 5 bases. The CDR3 sequence: CASSSSGRTGELFF. CDR3 DNA sequence: TGTGCCAGCAGTTCTAGCGGGAGGACCGGGGAGCTGTTTTTT.

V gene TRBV28 combines with J gene TRBJ1-6; D may be TRBD1 (5 bases). CDR3 length equals 15 residues. Germline assignment: CDR1 MDHEN and CDR2 SYDVKM. The germline V and J ends were trimmed by 11 bases and 4 bases, with 18 bases remaining between them. CDR3: CAAKRDGIYNSPLHF. In nucleotides, the CDR3 is TGTGCCGCCAAACGGGACGGAATATATAATTCACCCCTCCACTTT.

This clonotype has only a few counts. The rearrangement uses TRBV12-3 or TRBV12-4 and TRBJ2-3; TRBD2 agrees at 12 bases. V lost 6 bases to trimming and J lost 5 bases; unmatched junction nucleotides: 3. The CDR3 covers 14 residues. The CDR3 region has the DNA TGTGCCAGCAGAAAGACTAGCGGGAGAGATACGCAGTATTTT. Its translation: CASRKTSGRDTQYF.

The genes are TRBV11-2 and TRBJ1-2; 7 bases are shared with TRBD1. CDR3 length: 18 amino acids. Germline assignment: CDR1 SGHAT and CDR2 FQNNGV. V lost 4 bases and J lost 2; bases outside the gene matches: 16. The chain's CDR3 is CASSYPSGQLLLNYGYTF. CDR3 nucleotides: TGTGCCAGCAGCTACCCCTCGGGACAGTTACTTCTAAACTATGGCTACACCTTC.

The genes are TRBV24-1 and TRBJ1-4, with 7 bases that match TRBD1. V dropped 3 bases and J dropped 4; count of bases not matched to a gene: 10. CDR3 size: 17 residues. Germline CDR1 is KGHDR and CDR2 is SFDVKD. The CDR3 DNA reads TGTGCCACCAGTGATGGAACAGGGGCTTGGGGTAATGAAAAACTGTTTTTT. It codes for CATSDGTGAWGNEKLFF.

CDR3 DNA: TGTGCCAGCAGTTTAGATGGAAGGACGGGCTCCTACGAGCAGTACTTC. It codes for CASSLDGRTGSYEQYF. The V gene is TRBV12-3 or TRBV12-4, the J gene TRBJ2-7; D gene uncertain. CDR3 size: 16 residues. Between the trimmed V and J ends, which lost 1 base and 0 bases, there was a span of 13 bases.

The genes are TRBV28 and TRBJ1-4; TRBD1 aligns across 7 bases. The V gene end was trimmed by 8 bases and the J gene end by 2 bases; junction bases not matched to a gene: 2. Germline V CDR1 and CDR2: MDHEN, SYDVKM. CDR3 length equals 13 residues. CDR3 nucleotide sequence: TGTGCCAGCCAGGACAGGACTAATGAAAAACTGTTTTTT. Its protein product is CASQDRTNEKLFF.

V usage is TRBV6-5 and J usage is TRBJ2-7, with D possibly TRBD2 on 6 matching bases. The CDR3 runs 12 residues. Looked up from germline, CDR1 is MNHEY and CDR2 is SVGAGI. The V gene lost 5 bases and the J gene lost 5 bases, with 10 bases spanning the gap. CDR3 nucleotide sequence: TGTGCCAGCAGTCCCTGGGGGGACGAGCAGTACTTC. Encoded protein: CASSPWGDEQYF.

This clonotype was seen a few times. The chain has TRBV14 and TRBJ2-7; D is perhaps TRBD2 (5 bases). Germline V CDR1 and CDR2: SGHDN, FVKESK. The CDR3 is 16 amino acids. The germline V and J ends were trimmed by 1 base and 3 bases, with 16 bases remaining between them. CDR3 in DNA: TGTGCCAGCAGCCAAGTATCGTACGAGGGATACTACGAGCAGTACTTC. Protein: CASSQVSYEGYYEQYF.

The CDR3 spells CASSQGLAGDLSYNEQFF. DNA for the CDR3: TGTGCCAGCAGTCAGGGACTAGCGGGTGACCTCTCCTACAATGAGCAGTTCTTC. The chain recombines TRBV27 with TRBJ2-1; TRBD2 aligns across 12 bases. Germline V gene data show CDR1 as MNHEY and CDR2 as SMNVEV (reference sequence). Trimming removed 5 bases from V and 0 bases from J; junction bases left unmatched: 8. The CDR3 extends over 18 amino acids.

The V and J genes are TRBV20-1 and TRBJ1-2, with 7 bases aligning to TRBD1. The CDR3 sequence is 12 residues long. Germline V lookup: CDR1 DFQATT, CDR2 SNEGSKA (reference sequence). V trimming: 3 bases; J trimming: 4 bases; junction bases outside the gene matches: 2. CDR3 protein: CSARAGGYGYTF. CDR3 DNA: TGCAGTGCTAGGGCAGGGGGCTATGGCTACACCTTC.

This clonotype was counted a few times. This chain uses TRBV12-3 or TRBV12-4 with TRBJ2-5; D may be TRBD1 or TRBD2 (6 bases each). The CDR3 is made up of 14 amino acids. Deletions cut 6 bases from V and 4 bases from J, with 15 bases between. The CDR3 DNA sequence: TGTGCCAGCAGCCGCCCAGGGGAGGCAGAGACCCAGTACTTC. This translates into CASSRPGEAETQYF.

V is TRBV7-9 and J is TRBJ1-6, with a tentative D call TRBD1 (5 bases). This CDR3 contains 17 residues. Trimming cost V 4 bases and J 0 bases, with 13 bases left between them. CDR1 is SEHNR and CDR2 is FQNEAQ in the germline V gene (reference sequence). The CDR3 here is CASSWERGSSYNSPLHF. The CDR3 DNA is TGTGCCAGCAGCTGGGAACGGGGGAGCTCCTATAATTCACCCCTCCACTTT.

V and J are TRBV27 and TRBJ2-7, with 7 nucleotides matching TRBD1. CDR3 length: 16 amino acids. Germline V gene sequence: CDR1 MNHEY, CDR2 SMNVEV (reference sequence). With 5 bases clipped from V and 0 bases from J, the junction kept 10 bases outside the gene matches. The CDR3 nucleotides are TGTGCCAGCAGTAGGGGGCTAACAGGGGCCTCCTACGAGCAGTACTTC. Translation: CASSRGLTGASYEQYF.

About this clonotype itself: This sequence may be a read error, since a much larger clone differs from it by one base. This sequence joins TRBV4-2 and TRBJ1-2; D is unresolved. The CDR3 contains 12 residues. Deletions cut 8 bases from V and 5 bases from J, with 12 bases between. The germline gives CDR1 LGHNA, CDR2 YNFKEQ. The CDR3 region has the DNA TGTGCCAGCGGCGCCGGGAATTATGGCTACACCTTC. Its translation is CASGAGNYGYTF.